This TCR beta chain was sequenced for a study of blood T cell repertoires in COVID-19. Study summary: Acute and convalescent COVID-19 specimens originated in the United States, Italy and Spain. T cells, B-cell-depleted T cells, or PBMCs provided the cDNA or gDNA that served as material.

Trimming stripped 4 bases from V and 0 bases from J, with 10 bases between. CDR1 MNHEY and CDR2 SVGEGT come from the germline V gene. This CDR3 region has 16 residues. The study recruited people aged about 18 to 95 years across about two dozen US areas. Donors were grouped by their self-reported clinical history. Method: immunoSEQ multiplex PCR; TCRdb's copy keeps in-frame clones and lacks some. The sample has 150,000 to 200,000 clones, 75% to 85% seen once. The sequence derives from a woman in her forties or fifties with acute COVID-19. The sample consisted of PBMCs or T cells enriched from blood (not recorded which). The rearrangement links TRBV6-2 or TRBV6-3 to TRBJ2-6; D may be TRBD1 (5 bases). The CDR3 loop is CASSFRQTSGANVLTF. CDR3 sequence (DNA): TGTGCCAGCAGTTTCCGACAGACCTCTGGGGCCAACGTCCTGACTTTC.